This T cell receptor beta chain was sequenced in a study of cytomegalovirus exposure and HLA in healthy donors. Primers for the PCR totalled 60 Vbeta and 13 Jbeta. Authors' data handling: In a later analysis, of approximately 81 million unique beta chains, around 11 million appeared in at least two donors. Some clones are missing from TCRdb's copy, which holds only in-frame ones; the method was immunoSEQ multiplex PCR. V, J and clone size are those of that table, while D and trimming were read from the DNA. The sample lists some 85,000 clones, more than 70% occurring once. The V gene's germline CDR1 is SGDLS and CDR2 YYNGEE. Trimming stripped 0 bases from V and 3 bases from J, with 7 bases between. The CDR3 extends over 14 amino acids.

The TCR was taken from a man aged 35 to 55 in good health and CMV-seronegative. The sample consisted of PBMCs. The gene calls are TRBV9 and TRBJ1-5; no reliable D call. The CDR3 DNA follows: TGTGCCAGCAGCGTAGGAGGAGTCAATCAGCCCCAGCATTTT. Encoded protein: CASSVGGVNQPQHF.